This T cell receptor (beta chain) was captured by sequencing in a study of T cell responses to AZD1222 COVID-19 vaccine. Findings and limits, study-wide: Nearly half of spike-specific TCRs reportedly target unmutated variant regions. The sample set comprised mostly white British donors with more females, and clonal diversity was possibly underestimated.

CDR3 length equals 15 residues. Trimming pared 6 bases from V and 3 bases from J, leaving 14 bases between. CDR1 is SEHNR, CDR2 FQNEAQ, per germline (reference sequence). The protocol was immunoSEQ multiplex PCR, while the TCRdb copy is restricted to in-frame clones and leaves out a portion. Among 130,000 to 150,000 clones listed, 90% to 95% were seen once. On this clone: As yet, its antigen is unknown.

The V call is TRBV7-9, the J call TRBJ1-4, with D tentatively TRBD1 (5 bases). The sample was peripheral blood, taken on day 0 of AZD1222 vaccination. The clonotype comes from an adult in good health. The CDR3: CASSSRGVANEKLFF. CDR3 bases: TGTGCCAGCAGTTCAAGAGGGGTGGCTAATGAAAAACTGTTTTTT.